Below, 10 T cell receptor beta chains from the same sample are listed, as sequenced in a study of cytomegalovirus exposure and HLA in healthy donors. 60 Vbeta and 13 Jbeta primers were used in PCR. Measured with immunoSEQ multiplex PCR; TCRdb has only the in-frame clones, and not every one. The listing records over 25,000 clones. Source material: PBMCs. The receptor source for this set is a man between 25 and 39 years old in good health and CMV-seronegative.

This chain links TRBV9 with TRBJ2-1; 7 nucleotides align to TRBD2. Germline loops: CDR1 SGDLS, CDR2 YYNGEE. The J segment lost 6 bases and the V segment lost 0 bases, leaving 15 bases of the junction unmatched. The CDR3 is 18 residues long. The CDR3 region is CASSVGSALAWGSNEQFF. DNA for the CDR3: TGTGCCAGCAGCGTAGGGAGCGCACTAGCGTGGGGGAGCAATGAGCAGTTCTTC. Supplemented by reference TRBV9 and TRBJ2-1, the full variable domain reads DSGVTQTPKHLITATGQRVTLRCSPRSGDLSVYWYQQSLDQGLQFLIQYYNGEERAKGNILERFSAQQFPDLHSELNLSSLELGDSALYFCASSVGSALAWGSNEQFFGPGTRLTVL.

V usage is TRBV10-3 and J usage is TRBJ2-3; TRBD2 aligns across 10 bases. The CDR3 covers 14 residues. Per germline, CDR1 ENHRY and CDR2 SYGVKD. After removal of 2 bases from V and 4 bases from J, the junction contained 0 bases not matched to a gene. CDR3 coding DNA: TGTGCCATCAGTGAGAGCGGGGGGGCAGATACGCAGTATTTT. Its translation: CAISESGGADTQYF.

This rearrangement joins TRBV10-3 to TRBJ2-7, with TRBD2 identical over 10 bases. CDR1 is ENHRY and CDR2 is SYGVKD in the germline V gene. This CDR3 spans 15 amino acids. Germline trimming cut 8 bases from V and 4 bases from J; bases unmatched to any gene: 11. This chain's CDR3 is CAIGSRTSGGYEQYF. In DNA, the CDR3 is TGTGCCATCGGATCCCGGACTAGCGGAGGGTACGAGCAGTACTTC.

This rearrangement joins TRBV7-2 to TRBJ2-2; 7 bases are shared with TRBD1. The CDR3 totals 15 residues. Germline V gene lookup returns CDR1 SGHTA and CDR2 FQGNSA. With V trimmed by 5 bases and J by 5 bases, 8 bases remained unmatched. The CDR3 loop is CASSATGQPTGELFF. DNA for the CDR3: TGTGCCAGCAGCGCGACGGGACAGCCAACCGGGGAGCTGTTTTTT.

The chain has TRBV7-2 and TRBJ2-3; possible D gene TRBD1, 6 bases. The CDR3 has 15 residues. The germline V gene encodes CDR1 SGHTA and CDR2 FQGNSA. V lost 0 bases and J lost 4, with 11 bases in between. In DNA form, the CDR3 reads TGTGCCAGCAGCTTAGCGGGGGCCGGAGCAGATACGCAGTATTTT. It specifies CASSLAGAGADTQYF.

CDR3 protein: CASSVRGGEQYF. The CDR3 nucleotides are TGTGCCAGTAGTGTGAGAGGGGGCGAGCAGTACTTC. The chain joins TRBV19 to TRBJ2-7; D might be TRBD1 (6 bases). Germline assignment: CDR1 LNHDA and CDR2 SQIVND (reference sequence). The CDR3 runs 12 residues. Trimming shortened V by 5 bases and J by 6 bases, and 11 bases separated the two germline ends.

The chain links TRBV9 to TRBJ2-3; D gene uncertain. Germline loops: CDR1 SGDLS, CDR2 YYNGEE. Trimming took off 0 bases at V and 4 bases at J, with 6 bases between the two ends. The CDR3 is 13 residues long. CDR3 loop: CASSVAVPDTQYF. Here the CDR3 DNA reads TGTGCCAGCAGCGTAGCGGTCCCAGATACGCAGTATTTT.

Of note for this clone: The conserved phenylalanine or tryptophan normally closing the CDR3 is absent here, so this likely arose from a read error. The genes are TRBV5-6 and TRBJ1-1; 9 nucleotides line up with TRBD1. The junction had 0 bases not matched to a gene; V was cut back by 0 bases and J by 0 bases. The germline V gene encodes CDR1 SGHDT and CDR2 YYEEEE. This CDR3 is 15 amino acids long. CDR3 nucleotide sequence: TGTGCCAGCAGCTTGGGGACAGGGGTGAACACTGAAGCTTTCCTT. This sequence encodes CASSLGTGVNTEAFL.

The chain carries TRBV5-3 and TRBJ2-3; D gene uncertain. TRBV5-3 is designated an ORF whose function remains uncertain. This CDR3 has 13 residues. V gave up 4 bases and J gave up 5 bases, with 11 bases separating them. The CDR3 bases are TGTGCCAGAAGCCATTTGTCCGGAGATACGCAGTATTTT. This gives the protein CARSHLSGDTQYF.

V usage is TRBV5-6 and J usage is TRBJ2-1; 13 bases fit TRBD2. Per the germline V gene, CDR1 is SGHDT and CDR2 is YYEEEE. With V trimmed by 5 bases and J by 14 bases, 4 bases remained unmatched. The CDR3 covers 12 residues. CDR3 in DNA: TGTGCCAGCAGATGGGGGACTAGCGGGGAGTTCTTC. Amino acid sequence: CASRWGTSGEFF.